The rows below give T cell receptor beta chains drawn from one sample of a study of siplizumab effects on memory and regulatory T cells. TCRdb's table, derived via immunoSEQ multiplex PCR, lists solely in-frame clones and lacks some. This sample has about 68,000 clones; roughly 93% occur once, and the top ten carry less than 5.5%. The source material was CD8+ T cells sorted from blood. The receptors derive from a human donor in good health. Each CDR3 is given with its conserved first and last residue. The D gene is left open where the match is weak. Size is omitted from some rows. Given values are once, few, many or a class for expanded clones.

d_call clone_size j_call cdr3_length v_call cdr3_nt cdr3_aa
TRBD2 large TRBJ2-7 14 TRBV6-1 TGTGCCAGCGGAGAGGGGACTAGCTCCTACGAGCAGTACTTC CASGEGTSSYEQYF
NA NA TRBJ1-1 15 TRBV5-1 TGCGCCAGCAGCTTGGACCTCGGGGCTGACACTGAAGCTTTCTTT CASSLDLGADTEAFF
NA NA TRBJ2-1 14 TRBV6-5 TGTGCCAGCACGACAGGACCCTCCTACAATGAGCAGTTCTTC CASTTGPSYNEQFF
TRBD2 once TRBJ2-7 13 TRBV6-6 TGTGCCAGCAGTTACAGCGGGGCCTACGAGCAGTACTTC CASSYSGAYEQYF
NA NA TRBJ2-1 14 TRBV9 TGTGCCAGCAGCGGACAGACCTCCTACAATGAGCAGTTCTTC CASSGQTSYNEQFF
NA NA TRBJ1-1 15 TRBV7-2 TGTGCCAGCAGCCTGTACCTTCTGGGGACCACTGAAGCTTTCTTT CASSLYLLGTTEAFF
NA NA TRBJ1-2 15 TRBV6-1 TGTGCCAGCAGCGAAGGGTTGGGATTCAACTATGGCTACACCTTC CASSEGLGFNYGYTF
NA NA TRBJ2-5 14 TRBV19 TGTGCCAGTAGTATAGCTGATACCTGGGTGACCCAGTACTTC CASSIADTWVTQYF
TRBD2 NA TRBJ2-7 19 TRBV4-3 TGCGCCAGCAGCCAGGATGTCCTAGCGGGGGGGCAGCCAACCTACGAGCAGTACTTC CASSQDVLAGGQPTYEQYF
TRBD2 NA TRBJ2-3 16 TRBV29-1 TGCAGCGTTGAAGGGCTAGCGGATACTAGCACAGATACGCAGTATTTT CSVEGLADTSTDTQYF
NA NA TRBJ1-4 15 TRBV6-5 TGTGCCAGCAGTTACCTCGTTGGAACTAATGAAAAACTGTTTTTT CASSYLVGTNEKLFF